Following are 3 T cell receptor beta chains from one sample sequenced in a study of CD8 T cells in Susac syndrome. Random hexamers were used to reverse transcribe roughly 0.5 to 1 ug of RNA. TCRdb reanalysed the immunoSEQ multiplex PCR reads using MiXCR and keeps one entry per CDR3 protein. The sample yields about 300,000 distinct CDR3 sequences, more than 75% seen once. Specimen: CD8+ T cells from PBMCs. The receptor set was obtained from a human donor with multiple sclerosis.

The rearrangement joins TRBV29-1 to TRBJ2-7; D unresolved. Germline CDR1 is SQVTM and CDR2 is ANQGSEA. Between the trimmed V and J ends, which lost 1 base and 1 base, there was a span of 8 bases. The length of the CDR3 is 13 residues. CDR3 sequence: CSVEGLPSYEQYF. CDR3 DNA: TGCAGCGTTGAAGGACTGCCTTCCTACGAGCAGTACTTC.

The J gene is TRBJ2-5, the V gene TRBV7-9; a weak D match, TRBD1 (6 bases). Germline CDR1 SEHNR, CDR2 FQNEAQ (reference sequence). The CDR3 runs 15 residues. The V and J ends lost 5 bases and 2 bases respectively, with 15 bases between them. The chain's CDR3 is CASSPRTGWQETQYF. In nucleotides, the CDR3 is TGTGCCAGCAGCCCCCGTACAGGGTGGCAAGAGACCCAGTACTTC.

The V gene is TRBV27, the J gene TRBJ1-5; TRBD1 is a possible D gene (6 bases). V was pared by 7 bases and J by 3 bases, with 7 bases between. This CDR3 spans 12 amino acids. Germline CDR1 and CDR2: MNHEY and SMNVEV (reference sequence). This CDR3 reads CASKGDNQPQHF. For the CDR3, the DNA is TGTGCCAGCAAGGGGGACAATCAGCCCCAGCATTTT.